This TCR beta chain was documented in a study of blood T cell repertoires in COVID-19. This CDR3 is built from 13 residues. The V end was cut by 5 bases, the J end by 0 bases, with 7 bases between. In germline, CDR1 is SGHVS, CDR2 FQNEAQ. Measured with immunoSEQ multiplex PCR; TCRdb has only the in-frame clones, and not every one. The table has 150,000 to 200,000 clones, 75% to 85% seen once; the top ten hold 11%. The chain links TRBV7-8 to TRBJ1-1; D ambiguous. Source material: peripheral blood. This TCR came from a human donor in a cohort sampled during active COVID-19. The DNA for the CDR3 is TGTGCCAGCAGCCGAGGGCTGAACACTGAAGCTTTCTTT. This codes for CASSRGLNTEAFF.